One and the same sample provided the 27 T cell receptor beta chains below, sequenced in a study of OX40 agonist ivuxolimab in advanced cancers. Profiled with immunoSEQ multiplex PCR; TCRdb holds only in-frame clones, not every one. The sample carries around 92,000 clones, roughly 84% recorded once. This sample comprised CD4+ or CD8+ T cells sorted from blood, obtained in a trial of the OX40 agonist ivuxolimab. Receptors were obtained from an adult with an advanced solid tumor such as melanoma, head and neck, liver or kidney cancer.

This clone occurred once. The rearrangement joins TRBV28 to TRBJ1-1; the D is unclear. V gave up 8 bases and J gave up 0 bases, with 16 bases separating them. CDR3 length: 15 residues. Germline CDR1 and CDR2: MDHEN and SYDVKM. The CDR3 nucleotides are TGTGCCAGCCTGATTTATTCAGACTTGAACACTGAAGCTTTCTTT. Translating gives CASLIYSDLNTEAFF.

This clone occurred once. The rearrangement links TRBV18 to TRBJ2-3; 8 positions match TRBD1. This CDR3 is 16 amino acids long. Germline V gene data show CDR1 as KGHSH and CDR2 as LQKENI. Unmatched junction bases numbered 9, after V lost 3 bases and J lost 4 bases. CDR3 in amino acids: CASSPRRTGIADTQYF. CDR3 nucleotides: TGTGCCAGCTCACCGCGGCGGACAGGGATCGCAGATACGCAGTATTTT.

The chain recombines TRBV12-5 with TRBJ2-3; D remains unclear. Germline lookup yields CDR1 LGHNT and CDR2 FRNRAP. CDR3 length equals 11 residues. The V end lost 5 bases, the J end lost 4 bases, and 4 bases lay between the germline ends. The CDR3 sequence: CASGQPDTQYF. CDR3 DNA sequence: TGTGCTAGTGGTCAGCCAGATACGCAGTATTTT. Combining the CDR3 with reference TRBV12-5 and TRBJ2-3 gives the whole variable domain DARVTQTPRHKVTEMGQEVTMRCQPILGHNTVFWYRQTMMQGLELLAYFRNRAPLDDSGMPKDRFSAEMPDATLATLKIQPSEPRDSAVYFCASGQPDTQYFGPGTRLTVL.

The rearrangement links TRBV27 to TRBJ2-2; 11 nucleotides match TRBD2. Germline V gives CDR1 MNHEY, CDR2 SMNVEV (reference sequence). The CDR3 consists of 18 residues. Trimming cost V 8 bases and J 7 bases; bases outside gene matches: 18. The CDR3 reads CASQPAPGTSGLDGELFF. The CDR3 DNA reads TGTGCCAGCCAACCTGCCCCCGGGACTAGCGGCCTCGACGGGGAGCTGTTTTTT.

This clone was seen once. The chain joins TRBV19 to TRBJ2-2; 10 nucleotides match TRBD1. The length of the CDR3 is 15 residues. Per germline, CDR1 LNHDA and CDR2 SQIVND (reference sequence). After removal of 6 bases from V and 4 bases from J, the junction contained 5 bases not matched to a gene. CDR3 nucleotides: TGTGCCAGTAGGACGGGACAGGGGACCACCGGGGAGCTGTTTTTT. Translation: CASRTGQGTTGELFF.

This clone is a singleton in its sample. The chain uses TRBV13 and TRBJ2-1, with D unresolved. CDR3 length: 12 residues. Trimming took 1 base from V and 10 from J, leaving 8 bases between them. Germline assignment: CDR1 PRHDT and CDR2 FYEKMQ (reference sequence). The CDR3 nucleotides are TGTGCCAGCAGCTTAGAGGCTTTGGAGCAGTTCTTC. Translation: CASSLEALEQFF.

The chain combines TRBV10-3 with TRBJ2-2; D might be TRBD1 (5 bases). Germline CDR1 reads ENHRY; CDR2 reads SYGVKD. This CDR3 spans 17 amino acids. V shed 0 bases and J shed 1 base, with 12 bases lying between them. CDR3 loop: CAISESAGRGNTGELFF. The DNA of the CDR3 is TGTGCCATCAGTGAGTCCGCAGGGCGCGGGAACACCGGGGAGCTGTTTTTT.

This clone was recorded a few times. This sequence joins TRBV4-3 and TRBJ1-5; D uncertain. V shed 3 bases and J shed 2 bases, with 8 bases lying between them. This CDR3 region has 14 residues. CDR1 is LGHNA, CDR2 YSLEER, per germline. The CDR3, as DNA: TGCGCCAGCAGCCAGCAAGAAGGCAATCAGCCCCAGCATTTT. Translation gives CASSQQEGNQPQHF.

The V and J genes are TRBV19 and TRBJ1-1; TRBD1 might be the D (6 bases). Between the trimmed V and J ends, which lost 1 base and 6 bases, there was a span of 15 bases. The CDR3 runs to 15 residues. Germline lookup yields CDR1 LNHDA and CDR2 SQIVND (reference sequence). The CDR3 sequence: CASSIVEGGRAEAFF. The CDR3 DNA follows: TGTGCCAGTAGTATAGTAGAGGGGGGACGGGCTGAAGCTTTCTTT.

This clone appeared a single time. The chain uses TRBV10-3 and TRBJ2-7, with a possible D match to TRBD2 (7 bases). The CDR3 loop spans 15 amino acids. Trimming removed 3 bases from V and 2 bases from J, with 14 bases in between. Looked up from germline, CDR1 is ENHRY and CDR2 is SYGVKD. The CDR3 region is CAISERGGGTYEQYF. CDR3 DNA: TGTGCCATCAGTGAAAGAGGCGGGGGCACCTACGAGCAGTACTTC.

The V and J genes are TRBV7-3 and TRBJ2-3; possibly TRBD2 for D (6 bases). Germline values: CDR1 SGHTA, CDR2 FQGTGA. V gave up 2 bases and J gave up 4 bases, with 7 bases separating them. The length of the CDR3 is 13 residues. CDR3 nucleotide sequence: TGTGCCAGCAGCTTAGTAGCGGCAGATACGCAGTATTTT. Its translation is CASSLVAADTQYF.

The chain employs TRBV28 and TRBJ1-2, with 7 bases fitting TRBD1. The CDR3 has 15 amino acids. After removal of 6 bases from V and 1 base from J, the junction contained 8 bases not matched to a gene. CDR1 is MDHEN and CDR2 is SYDVKM in the germline V gene. CDR3 DNA sequence: TGTGCCAGCAGGGAGGGGGCGCGGAGTAACTATGGCTACACCTTC. Translation: CASREGARSNYGYTF.

This clone has just a few counts. The genes are TRBV6-1 and TRBJ2-5, with 11 bases matching TRBD2. The J segment lost 5 bases and the V segment lost 6 bases, leaving 8 bases of the junction unmatched. The germline V gene encodes CDR1 MNHNS and CDR2 SASEGT. There are 15 residues in the CDR3. CDR3 sequence: CASSAGLADLETQYF. In DNA form, the CDR3 reads TGTGCCAGCAGCGCGGGACTAGCGGATTTGGAGACCCAGTACTTC.

The CDR3 loop reads CAWRGEGTEAFF. The CDR3 DNA follows: TGTGCCTGGAGGGGGGAGGGGACTGAAGCTTTCTTT. This rearrangement joins TRBV30 to TRBJ1-1, with D possibly TRBD1 on 5 matching bases. This CDR3 spans 12 amino acids. From germline, CDR1 is GTSNPN and CDR2 SVGIG (reference sequence). Trimming removed 3 bases at V and 5 bases at J, with 10 bases between.

This clone has a single count. V usage is TRBV19 and J usage is TRBJ1-2; 7 bases match TRBD1. The germline V gene encodes CDR1 LNHDA and CDR2 SQIVND (reference sequence). Trimming cost V 5 bases and J 12 bases; bases outside gene matches: 6. The CDR3 totals 11 residues. CDR3: CASSEDRSHTF. The CDR3 DNA sequence: TGTGCCAGTAGTGAGGACAGGAGCCACACCTTC.

The chain employs TRBV18 and TRBJ1-4, with D perhaps matching TRBD1 (5 bases). The germline V gene has CDR1 KGHSH and CDR2 LQKENI. The V gene lost 6 bases and the J gene lost 6 bases, with 14 bases spanning the gap. This CDR3 has 14 amino acids. This chain's CDR3 is CASSPGTQDEKLFF. Written as DNA, the CDR3 is TGTGCCAGCTCCCCCGGGACGCAGGATGAAAAACTGTTTTTT.

V and J are TRBV29-1 and TRBJ1-2; TRBD1 might be the D (6 bases). V was clipped by 2 bases and J by 3 bases, with 16 bases between them. Germline loops: CDR1 SQVTM, CDR2 ANQGSEA. The CDR3 is 15 residues long. The CDR3 loop is CSVEYRGAGDYGYTF. Here the CDR3 DNA reads TGCAGCGTTGAATATCGGGGAGCAGGGGACTATGGCTACACCTTC.

V usage is TRBV5-1 and J usage is TRBJ1-3; 7 nucleotides match TRBD1. Trimming took 1 base from V and 4 from J; bases not matched to a gene: 2. Per the germline V gene, CDR1 is SGHRS and CDR2 is YFSETQ. The CDR3 is made up of 14 amino acids. CDR3 nucleotide sequence: TGCGCCAGCAGCTTGACAGGGGCCGGAAACACCATATATTTT. Translation: CASSLTGAGNTIYF.

The rearrangement uses TRBV29-1 and TRBJ1-3; weak D call: TRBD1 (6 bases). Per germline, CDR1 SQVTM and CDR2 ANQGSEA. Deletions cut 5 bases from V and 2 bases from J, with 22 bases between. This CDR3 comprises 17 residues. In DNA, the CDR3 is TGCAGCGTTTCGCTTTCTTCTCCGAGACAGGCTGGAAACACCATATATTTT. Protein: CSVSLSSPRQAGNTIYF.

The rearrangement links TRBV5-1 to TRBJ2-1, with 7 bases aligning to TRBD2. Per the germline V gene, CDR1 is SGHRS and CDR2 is YFSETQ. V shed 1 base, J shed 6 bases, and the junction held 19 bases outside the gene matches. This CDR3 contains 19 residues. The CDR3 loop reads CASSLKPPGGLGSGNEQFF. The CDR3 DNA sequence: TGCGCCAGCAGCTTGAAGCCGCCGGGGGGACTCGGATCGGGCAATGAGCAGTTCTTC.

J is TRBJ2-1 and V is TRBV7-3, with 9 positions matching TRBD1. Per germline, CDR1 SGHTA and CDR2 FQGTGA. CDR3 length: 15 residues. V dropped 5 bases and J dropped 6; count of bases not matched to a gene: 8. The CDR3 reads CASSPRTGVGNEQFF. The CDR3, as DNA: TGTGCCAGCAGCCCCCGGACAGGGGTGGGCAATGAGCAGTTCTTC. Filled out from reference TRBV7-3 and TRBJ2-1, the complete variable domain reads GAGVSQTPSNKVTEKGKYVELRCDPISGHTALYWYRQSLGQGPEFLIYFQGTGAADDSGLPNDRFFAVRPEGSVSTLKIQRTERGDSAVYLCASSPRTGVGNEQFFGPGTRLTVL.

This chain joins TRBV7-9 and TRBJ2-1, with TRBD2 as a possible D gene (7 bases). Trimming took off 4 bases at V and 3 bases at J, with 13 bases between the two ends. The germline gives CDR1 SEHNR, CDR2 FQNEAQ (reference sequence). The CDR3 totals 15 residues. The CDR3 DNA follows: TGTGCCAGCAGCTCAGTAGGGGGGGTCTACAATGAGCAGTTCTTC. This translates into CASSSVGGVYNEQFF. Drawing the rest from reference TRBV7-9 and TRBJ2-1, the complete variable domain is DTGVSQNPRHKITKRGQNVTFRCDPISEHNRLYWYRQTLGQGPEFLTYFQNEAQLEKSRLLSDRFSAERPKGSFSTLEIQRTEQGDSAMYLCASSSVGGVYNEQFFGPGTRLTVL.

The V and J genes are TRBV4-3 and TRBJ1-2, with 7 bases matching TRBD1. Germline V gene data show CDR1 as LGHNA and CDR2 as YSLEER. The length of the CDR3 is 17 residues. With 0 bases clipped from V and 5 bases from J, the junction kept 12 bases outside the gene matches. The CDR3 DNA follows: TGCGCCAGCAGCCAAGATTTGGGACAGTTTTATGGGTATGGCTACACCTTC. Translation gives CASSQDLGQFYGYGYTF.

The CDR3: CASSKGQDYEQYF. The CDR3 DNA reads as TGTGCCAGCAGCAAAGGACAGGACTACGAGCAGTACTTC. The chain employs TRBV7-3 and TRBJ2-7, with 7 positions matching TRBD1. CDR3 length equals 13 residues. CDR1 SGHTA and CDR2 FQGTGA come from the germline V gene. The V and J ends lost 5 bases and 3 bases, in that order; junction bases with no gene match: 4. Combining the CDR3 with reference TRBV7-3 and TRBJ2-7 gives the whole variable domain GAGVSQTPSNKVTEKGKYVELRCDPISGHTALYWYRQSLGQGPEFLIYFQGTGAADDSGLPNDRFFAVRPEGSVSTLKIQRTERGDSAVYLCASSKGQDYEQYFGPGTRLTVT.

V is TRBV5-1 and J is TRBJ1-5, with unresolved D. V lost 0 bases and J lost 0, with 4 bases in between. CDR3 size: 14 residues. In germline, CDR1 is SGHRS, CDR2 YFSETQ. The CDR3 here is CASSLGPSNQPQHF. The CDR3 DNA follows: TGCGCCAGCAGCTTGGGGCCTAGCAATCAGCCCCAGCATTTT.

The chain is built from TRBV7-2 and TRBJ2-7; D might be TRBD1 (5 bases). Germline CDR1 SGHTA, CDR2 FQGNSA. CDR3 length equals 13 residues. V was cut by 3 bases and J by 2 bases, with 8 bases left in between. The CDR3 bases are TGTGCCAGCAGCTTCCAGGGTGCCTACGAGCAGTACTTC. It codes for CASSFQGAYEQYF.

A remark on this clone: This sample also contains other DNA sequences that code for the same CDR3. The genes are TRBV28 and TRBJ1-5; D not certain. The CDR3 extends over 12 amino acids. The germline CDR1 and CDR2 sequences are MDHEN and SYDVKM. Trimming left V 6 bases short and J 3 bases short, with 6 bases between. CDR3: CASRGSNQPQHF. The CDR3 DNA is TGTGCCAGCAGAGGCTCCAATCAGCCCCAGCATTTT.